A single sample is the source of the 3 T cell receptor beta chains below, sequenced in a study of regulatory T cells in long-lasting Graves disease. Researchers made TCR beta libraries by using iRepertoire HTBI primers and running Arm-PCR on CDR3 regions. TCRdb recomputed calls from the multiplex PCR reads with MiXCR, one row per CDR3 protein. Of hundreds of thousands of distinct CDR3 sequences detected, roughly 15% appear once; the ten largest clones hold 20% to 30%. Sample time point: newly diagnosed GD, antithyroid drugs for less than 3 months. Scientists built the TCR library using RNA that was extracted from PBMCs. These records were also assigned to another study, of T cells in Graves' hyperthyroidism and ophthalmopathy.

Sequences were derived from peripheral blood mononuclear cells (PBMCs), sampled at new diagnosis, from a patient treated with antithyroid drugs. The receptors shown here come from a woman aged 35 to 59 with Graves disease.

About this clonotype itself: A read error is possible here, since a much larger clone lies one base away. In this CDR3 the conserved last residue, phenylalanine or tryptophan, is missing, so a read error is likely. The DNA is left out, because the CDR3 cannot be placed on it with certainty; the CDR3 is given as TCRdb lists it. The chain carries TRBV28 and TRBJ1-1; TRBD1, the table's D call, lacks a check against the DNA. Per the germline V gene, CDR1 is MDHEN and CDR2 is SYDVKM. The CDR3 totals 11 residues, both ends included. Here the CDR3 reads CASKEGQSTFL.

There are many counts of this clonotype. J is TRBJ2-7 and V is TRBV6-1; D is undetermined. Trimming shortened V by 6 bases and J by 2 bases, and 23 bases separated the two germline ends. Germline lookup yields CDR1 MNHNS and CDR2 SASEGT. This CDR3 contains 17 residues. Here the CDR3 reads CASRARLQMDDPYEQYF. The CDR3 DNA is TGTGCCAGCAGGGCACGACTTCAGATGGACGACCCCTACGAGCAGTACTTC.

In its sample, this clonotype was seen many times. The gene calls are TRBV28 and TRBJ1-4; D uncertain. V was shortened by 6 bases and J by 3 bases, with 8 bases between the two germline ends. Germline V gene data show CDR1 as MDHEN and CDR2 as SYDVKM. The CDR3 is 13 residues long. The DNA for the CDR3 is TGTGCCAGCAGATATACAGCTAATGAAAAACTGTTTTTT. As protein: CASRYTANEKLFF.